One sample yielded the 22 T cell receptor beta chains listed below, sequenced in a study of shared clonotypes between healthy human individuals. Assay used: immunoSEQ multiplex PCR; TCRdb lists only in-frame clones, some missing. Of roughly 2,000,000 clones listed, about 95% are singletons. Only CD45RO-negative cells positively selected for CCR7 counted as naive CD8 cells, so terminally differentiated effector memory CD45RA+ cells were excluded. The sample taken for sequencing was naive CD8+ T cells sorted from blood. The receptor set was obtained from a man aged 18 to 30 in good health.

The chain has TRBV4-3 and TRBJ2-1, with 11 bases fitting TRBD2. Germline V CDR1 and CDR2: LGHNA, YSLEER. V dropped 2 bases and J dropped 4; count of bases not matched to a gene: 7. The CDR3 runs 17 residues. CDR3 sequence (DNA): TGCGCCAGCAGCCAATCCAGACTAGCGGGGAGTTACAATGAGCAGTTCTTC. Translated, it gives CASSQSRLAGSYNEQFF.

The genes are TRBV5-6 and TRBJ2-2; TRBD2 is a possible D gene (6 bases). CDR1 is SGHDT and CDR2 is YYEEEE in the germline V gene. V was shortened by 4 bases and J by 0 bases, with 10 bases between the two germline ends. The CDR3 extends over 15 amino acids. CDR3 nucleotide sequence: TGTGCCAGCAGCCTACGCGGGACGAACACCGGGGAGCTGTTTTTT. Residues: CASSLRGTNTGELFF. Drawing the rest from reference TRBV5-6 and TRBJ2-2, the complete variable domain is DAGVTQSPTHLIKTRGQQVTLRCSPKSGHDTVSWYQQALGQGPQFIFQYYEEEERQRGNFPDRFSGHQFPNYSSELNVNALLLGDSALYLCASSLRGTNTGELFFGEGSRLTVL.

This chain connects TRBV7-6 to TRBJ2-2; 12 bases are shared with TRBD2. CDR1 is SGHVS, CDR2 FNYEAQ, per germline. CDR3 length: 17 residues. J was trimmed by 3 bases and V by 5 bases; bases with no gene match: 7. The CDR3 protein is CASSAPGLAGHTGELFF. CDR3 DNA sequence: TGTGCCAGCAGCGCACCGGGACTAGCGGGCCACACCGGGGAGCTGTTTTTT.

This clone was observed a few times. The chain uses TRBV6-5 and TRBJ1-6, with D possibly TRBD1 on 6 matching bases. This CDR3 comprises 15 residues. Germline V gene data show CDR1 as MNHEY and CDR2 as SVGAGI. Between the trimmed V and J ends, which lost 1 base and 8 bases, there was a span of 12 bases. The CDR3 loop reads CASSYYQGSDSPLHF. The CDR3 coding sequence is TGTGCCAGCAGTTACTATCAGGGGTCGGATTCACCCCTCCACTTT.

This clone was counted once. This chain uses TRBV5-8 with TRBJ2-1, with a possible D match to TRBD2 (7 bases). There are 16 residues in the CDR3. Trimming stripped 4 bases from V and 3 bases from J, with 17 bases between. CDR1 is SGHTS, CDR2 YDEGEE, per germline. This CDR3 reads CASSQSGGADYNEQFF. The CDR3 nucleotides read TGTGCCAGCAGCCAATCGGGGGGCGCGGACTACAATGAGCAGTTCTTC.

The chain recombines TRBV27 with TRBJ2-7; no clear D. V lost 4 bases to trimming and J lost 2 bases, with 18 bases between them. Germline lookup yields CDR1 MNHEY and CDR2 SMNVEV (reference sequence). This CDR3 is 16 amino acids long. The CDR3 sequence: CASSSPPGGSPYEQYF. Written as DNA, the CDR3 is TGTGCCAGCAGTTCACCCCCGGGTGGCAGTCCCTACGAGCAGTACTTC.

The chain links TRBV11-2 to TRBJ2-7, with D possibly TRBD1 on 5 matching bases. V was pared by 3 bases and J by 0 bases, with 12 bases between. There are 15 residues in the CDR3. Germline lookup yields CDR1 SGHAT and CDR2 FQNNGV. The CDR3 loop reads CASSLLPDTSYEQYF. The DNA for the CDR3 is TGTGCCAGCAGCTTGTTGCCGGACACCTCCTACGAGCAGTACTTC. Looking up the rest from reference TRBV11-2 and TRBJ2-7 gives the full variable domain: EAGVAQSPRYKIIEKRQSVAFWCNPISGHATLYWYQQILGQGPKLLIQFQNNGVVDDSQLPKDRFSAERLKGVDSTLKIQPAKLEDSAVYLCASSLLPDTSYEQYFGPGTRLTVT.

This CDR3 reads CASSQDLAQQGPYGYTF. The CDR3 DNA follows: TGCGCCAGCAGCCAAGATTTGGCACAACAGGGCCCCTATGGCTACACCTTC. The chain joins TRBV4-1 to TRBJ1-2; tentatively, D is TRBD1 (6 bases). Germline lookup yields CDR1 MGHRA and CDR2 YSYEKL. Trimming shortened V by 0 bases and J by 4 bases, and 18 bases separated the two germline ends. The CDR3 contains 17 residues.

This clone was seen only once. The chain recombines TRBV10-2 with TRBJ2-7; 9 nucleotides match TRBD1. The CDR3 covers 16 residues. The V segment lost 0 bases and the J segment 2 bases; nucleotides outside the gene matches: 5. CDR1 is WSHSY and CDR2 is SAAADI in the germline V gene. DNA of the CDR3: TGCGCCAGCAGTGAGTCTATCAGACAGGGGGCCTACGAGCAGTACTTC. Translated, it gives CASSESIRQGAYEQYF.

The gene calls are TRBV10-2 and TRBJ1-1, with TRBD1 matching 7 bases. This CDR3 has 13 amino acids. The germline V gene encodes CDR1 WSHSY and CDR2 SAAADI. After removal of 10 bases from V and 5 bases from J, the junction contained 10 bases not matched to a gene. CDR3 nucleotides: TGCGCCACCTTGACAGGGACCCTGACTGAAGCTTTCTTT. Translation gives CATLTGTLTEAFF.

This rearrangement joins TRBV15 to TRBJ2-3; D gene ambiguous. Germline CDR1 is LNHNV and CDR2 is YYDKDF (reference sequence). The V gene lost 6 bases and the J gene lost 1 base, with 8 bases spanning the gap. This CDR3 comprises 13 residues. This CDR3 reads CATRSARTDTQYF. The DNA for the CDR3 is TGTGCCACCAGGTCCGCGCGCACAGATACGCAGTATTTT.

On this clone: The sample holds other DNA sequences that translate to the same CDR3. This sequence joins TRBV6-5 and TRBJ2-7; a weak D match, TRBD1 (5 bases). The length of the CDR3 is 15 residues. The germline CDR1 and CDR2 sequences are MNHEY and SVGAGI. Trimming removed 0 bases from V and 0 bases from J, with 9 bases in between. CDR3 in amino acids: CASSYSTASSYEQYF. Here the CDR3 DNA reads TGTGCCAGCAGTTACTCGACAGCGAGCTCCTACGAGCAGTACTTC.

In nucleotides, the CDR3 is TGTGCCAGCAGTGAAGCCTGGGTTCTCGGTCAGCCCCAGCATTTT. Translating gives CASSEAWVLGQPQHF. This chain joins TRBV6-1 and TRBJ1-5; D is uncertain. The germline V gene has CDR1 MNHNS and CDR2 SASEGT. The CDR3 extends over 15 amino acids. V dropped 0 bases and J dropped 6 bases, with 12 bases sitting between them.

J is TRBJ1-6 and V is TRBV28; TRBD1 is a possible D gene (6 bases). CDR3 length equals 14 residues. Germline CDR1 reads MDHEN; CDR2 reads SYDVKM. Trimming took 6 bases from V and 5 from J, leaving 11 bases between them. The CDR3 region is CASSKGGNNSPLHF. The CDR3 bases are TGTGCCAGCAGCAAAGGGGGTAATAATTCACCCCTCCACTTT. Together with reference TRBV28 and TRBJ1-6, the CDR3 gives the full variable domain: DVKVTQSSRYLVKRTGEKVFLECVQDMDHENMFWYRQDPGLGLRLIYFSYDVKMKEKGDIPEGYSVSREKKERFSLILESASTNQTSMYLCASSKGGNNSPLHFGNGTRLTVT.

The V call is TRBV5-1, the J call TRBJ2-7; D uncertain. Germline values: CDR1 SGHRS, CDR2 YFSETQ. Trimming pared 4 bases from V and 0 bases from J, leaving 11 bases between. The CDR3 is 14 amino acids. CDR3: CASSADTYSYEQYF. CDR3 bases: TGCGCCAGCAGCGCAGACACCTACTCCTACGAGCAGTACTTC.

This chain connects TRBV4-1 to TRBJ2-3; no reliable D call. The ends were cut back, 0 bases at V and 6 bases at J, with 10 bases in the middle. The CDR3 sequence is 14 residues long. From germline, CDR1 is MGHRA and CDR2 YSYEKL. In nucleotides, the CDR3 is TGCGCCAGCAGCCAAGAAGTTACTCTGGATACGCAGTATTTT. Protein: CASSQEVTLDTQYF.

The chain couples TRBV27 to TRBJ1-4, with TRBD1 identical over 7 bases. Germline CDR1 MNHEY, CDR2 SMNVEV (reference sequence). The CDR3 is 16 residues long. Trimming cost V 5 bases and J 2 bases; bases outside gene matches: 8. The chain's CDR3 is CASSPSPTGTNEKLFF. CDR3 nucleotides: TGTGCCAGCAGTCCCAGCCCGACAGGGACTAATGAAAAACTGTTTTTT.

The J gene is TRBJ2-1, the V gene TRBV27; D may match TRBD1 or TRBD2 (6 bases each). The CDR3 extends over 16 amino acids. Germline CDR1 MNHEY, CDR2 SMNVEV (reference sequence). The V and J ends lost 2 bases and 2 bases respectively, with 13 bases between them. This CDR3 is CASSLTPGDTYNEQFF. Here the CDR3 DNA reads TGTGCCAGCAGTTTAACTCCGGGGGACACCTACAATGAGCAGTTCTTC.

The chain employs TRBV11-2 and TRBJ2-1; weak D call: TRBD1 (6 bases). The germline CDR1 and CDR2 sequences are SGHAT and FQNNGV. The length of the CDR3 is 16 residues. Trimming cost V 3 bases and J 0 bases, with 12 bases left between them. For the CDR3, the DNA is TGTGCCAGCAGCTTTGGGACATTAAGCTCCTACAATGAGCAGTTCTTC. It translates to CASSFGTLSSYNEQFF.

V is TRBV13 and J is TRBJ2-7; 9 nucleotides line up with TRBD1. Germline V gene lookup returns CDR1 PRHDT and CDR2 FYEKMQ (reference sequence). This CDR3 contains 15 residues. V was clipped by 5 bases and J by 3 bases; unmatched bases: 8. The CDR3 DNA reads as TGTGCCAGCAGCACCCGGGACAGGGCGCACTACGAGCAGTACTTC. This gives the protein CASSTRDRAHYEQYF.

The chain combines TRBV7-9 with TRBJ1-2; D might be TRBD1 (5 bases). Germline CDR1 is SEHNR and CDR2 is FQNEAQ (reference sequence). This CDR3 is built from 16 residues. Trimming took off 1 base at V and 2 bases at J, with 14 bases between the two ends. CDR3 DNA sequence: TGTGCCAGCAGCTTAGACGGGGGGATCCTAAACTATGGCTACACCTTC. Its protein is CASSLDGGILNYGYTF.

The chain uses TRBV30 and TRBJ2-1; D not resolved. The CDR3 consists of 12 residues. The V end lost 5 bases, the J end lost 5 bases, and 10 bases lay between the germline ends. The V gene's germline CDR1 is GTSNPN and CDR2 SVGIG (reference sequence). This CDR3 is CAWEVLNNEQFF. CDR3 nucleotides: TGTGCCTGGGAAGTATTAAACAATGAGCAGTTCTTC.